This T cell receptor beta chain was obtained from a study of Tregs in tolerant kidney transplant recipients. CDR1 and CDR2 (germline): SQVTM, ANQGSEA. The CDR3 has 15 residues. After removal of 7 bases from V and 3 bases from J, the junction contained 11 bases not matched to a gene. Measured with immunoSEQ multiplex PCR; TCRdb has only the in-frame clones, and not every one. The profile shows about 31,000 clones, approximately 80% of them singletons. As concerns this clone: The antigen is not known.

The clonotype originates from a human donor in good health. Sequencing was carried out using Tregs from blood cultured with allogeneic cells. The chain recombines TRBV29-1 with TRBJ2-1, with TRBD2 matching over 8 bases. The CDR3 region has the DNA TGCAGCGCCGGGCCGGCTAGCGGGCTCTACAATGAGCAGTTCTTC. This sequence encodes CSAGPASGLYNEQFF.